What follows describes a single TCR beta chain. Its specificity is unknown. PCR involved 60 Vbeta and 13 Jbeta primers. TCRdb's table, derived via immunoSEQ multiplex PCR, lists solely in-frame clones and lacks some. Seen here are 150,000 to 200,000 clones, around 75% observed once, and the top ten hold about 5.7%. This record belongs to a study of cytomegalovirus exposure and HLA in healthy donors. General observations from the study: A prior analysis recorded that most TCR beta V segments were productive about 87% or about 30% of the time. Later genetic work tied a missense DCLRE1C variant to beta-chain V and J trimming.

CDR3 length equals 17 residues. V was pared by 3 bases and J by 0 bases, with 12 bases between. Looked up from germline, CDR1 is ENHRY and CDR2 is SYGVKD. The gene calls are TRBV10-3 and TRBJ1-6; D may be TRBD1 (5 bases). The sample was PBMCs. The sequence was obtained from a man between 40 and 49 years old in good health and CMV-seropositive. The CDR3 loop is CAISEETASSYNSPLHF. The DNA for the CDR3 is TGTGCCATCAGTGAAGAGACAGCCAGCTCCTATAATTCACCCCTCCACTTT.